The clone carrying this T cell receptor (beta chain) was observed a few times. Its target is not known. cDNA reverse transcribed from extracted RNA served as the sequencing template. The data were produced by immunoSEQ multiplex PCR, yet TCRdb's version contains in-frame clones alone and is incomplete. The sample has around 120,000 clones; 40% to 55% are singletons. The data were obtained in a study of CD8+ T cells in alopecia areata. Study-level points and caveats: Affected lesional scalp, above all in alopecia totalis/universalis, was more clonal than normal scalp.

The length of the CDR3 is 13 residues. Deletions cut 6 bases from V and 5 bases from J, with 14 bases between. From germline, CDR1 is SQVTM and CDR2 ANQGSEA. This chain joins TRBV29-1 and TRBJ2-1; D unclear. What was sequenced was NKG2D-low CD8+ T cells sorted from blood. This clonotype was obtained from a human donor with alopecia areata. In DNA form, the CDR3 reads TGCAGCGTCCCGGCCGCCAGCGACAATGAGCAGTTCTTC. It specifies CSVPAASDNEQFF.